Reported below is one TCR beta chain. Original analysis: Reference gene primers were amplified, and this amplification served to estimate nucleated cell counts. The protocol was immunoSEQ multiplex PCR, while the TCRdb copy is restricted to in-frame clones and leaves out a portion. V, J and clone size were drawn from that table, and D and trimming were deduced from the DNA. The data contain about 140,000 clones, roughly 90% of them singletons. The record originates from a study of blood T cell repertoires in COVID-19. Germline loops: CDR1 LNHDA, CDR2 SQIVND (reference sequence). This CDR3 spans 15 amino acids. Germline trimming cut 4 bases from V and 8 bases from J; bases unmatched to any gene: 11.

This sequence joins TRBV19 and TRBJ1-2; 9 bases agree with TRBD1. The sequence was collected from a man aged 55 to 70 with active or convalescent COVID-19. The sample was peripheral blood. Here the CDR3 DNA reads TGTGCCAGTAGTACAAATACAGGGGGCGCTTTCGGCTACACCTTC. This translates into CASSTNTGGAFGYTF.